The entry below gives a single T cell receptor beta chain sequence along with its context. Method: immunoSEQ multiplex PCR; TCRdb's copy keeps in-frame clones and lacks some. The profile covers approximately 100,000 clones, with almost 95% appearing a single time and about 0.88% taken by the ten largest. This sample was included in a study of T cell changes during pregnancy in multiple sclerosis. The starting material was peripheral blood, obtained after pregnancy. The receptor was isolated from a female donor with multiple sclerosis, enrolled in a pregnancy study.

CDR3 DNA: TGCGCCAGCAGCTCGGGGGGGGCCACTGAAGCTTTCTTT. Encoded protein: CASSSGGATEAFF. The J gene is TRBJ1-1, the V gene TRBV5-1; D possibly corresponds to TRBD1 (6 bases). Trimming took off 3 bases at V and 4 bases at J, with 10 bases between the two ends. The V gene's germline CDR1 is SGHRS and CDR2 YFSETQ. There are 13 residues in the CDR3.